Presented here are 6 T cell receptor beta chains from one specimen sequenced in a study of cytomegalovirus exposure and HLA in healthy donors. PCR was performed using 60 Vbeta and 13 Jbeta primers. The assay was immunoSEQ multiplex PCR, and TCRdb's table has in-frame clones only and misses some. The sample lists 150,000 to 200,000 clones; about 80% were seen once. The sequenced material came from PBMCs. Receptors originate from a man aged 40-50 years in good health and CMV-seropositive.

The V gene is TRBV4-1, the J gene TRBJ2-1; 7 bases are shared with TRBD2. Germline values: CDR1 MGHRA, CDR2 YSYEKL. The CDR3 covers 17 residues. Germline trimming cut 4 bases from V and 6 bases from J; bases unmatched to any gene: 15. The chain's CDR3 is CASSRGGGRDRGNEQFF. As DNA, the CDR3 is TGCGCCAGCAGCCGGGGGGGTGGGCGGGACCGGGGCAATGAGCAGTTCTTC.

CDR3 amino acids: CASSLDRAAQPQHF. The CDR3 DNA follows: TGTGCCAGCAGTTTGGACAGGGCGGCTCAGCCCCAGCATTTT. This chain uses TRBV7-6 with TRBJ1-5; 8 nucleotides align to TRBD1. With V trimmed by 6 bases and J by 6 bases, 7 bases remained unmatched. Germline V lookup: CDR1 SGHVS, CDR2 FNYEAQ. The CDR3 totals 14 residues.

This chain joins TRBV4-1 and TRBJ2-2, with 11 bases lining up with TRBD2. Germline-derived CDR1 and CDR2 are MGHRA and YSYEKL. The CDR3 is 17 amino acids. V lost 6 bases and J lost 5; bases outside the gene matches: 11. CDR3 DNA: TGCGCCAGCAGGGGATTAGCGGGAGGGCCGGGGACCGGGGAGCTGTTTTTT. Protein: CASRGLAGGPGTGELFF.

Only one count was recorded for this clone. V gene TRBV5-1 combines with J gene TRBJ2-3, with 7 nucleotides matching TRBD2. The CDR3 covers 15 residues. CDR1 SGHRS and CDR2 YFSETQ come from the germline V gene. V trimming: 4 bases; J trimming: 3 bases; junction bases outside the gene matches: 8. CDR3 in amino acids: CASSLRLALTDTQYF. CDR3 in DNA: TGCGCCAGCAGCCTAAGACTAGCACTAACAGATACGCAGTATTTT.

This CDR3 reads CASSLDSFNEKLFF. DNA for the CDR3: TGCGCCAGCAGCTTGGACAGTTTTAATGAAAAACTGTTTTTT. The J gene is TRBJ1-4, the V gene TRBV5-1; unclear D gene. Germline lookup yields CDR1 SGHRS and CDR2 YFSETQ. The CDR3 covers 14 residues. V lost 0 bases, J lost 4 bases, and 7 bases lay in between.

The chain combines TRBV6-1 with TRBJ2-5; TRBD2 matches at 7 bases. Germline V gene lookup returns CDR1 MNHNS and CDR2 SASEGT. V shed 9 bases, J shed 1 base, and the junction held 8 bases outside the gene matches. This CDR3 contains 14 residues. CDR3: CASRAGLVQETQYF. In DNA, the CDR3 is TGTGCCAGTAGGGCTGGACTAGTCCAAGAGACCCAGTACTTC.